This T cell receptor (beta chain) was documented in a study of T cells in Graves' hyperthyroidism and ophthalmopathy. Per germline, CDR1 SGHVT and CDR2 SQSDAQ. Trimming pared 5 bases from V and 6 bases from J, leaving 14 bases between. CDR3 size: 14 residues. No progression to ophthalmopathy during 18 months of follow-up defined stable disease. Template material for amplifying TCR beta CDR3 regions consisted of RNA transcripts. The HTBI primer set served for first-round RT-PCR of the TCR CDR3. TCRdb re-derived calls from the multiplex PCR reads in MiXCR, one entry per CDR3 protein. The sample has approximately 500,000 distinct CDR3 sequences, around 45% seen once; the top ten hold approximately 8.4%.

Sequencing was done on a sample of peripheral blood or thyroid tissue (not recorded which). This sequence originates from a woman aged 18-29 years with Graves' hyperthyroidism. The J gene is TRBJ2-1, the V gene TRBV7-4, with D hard to call. CDR3 nucleotides: TGTGCCAGCAGCGTAGTATCCTCTGGCAATGAGCAGTTCTTC. It codes for CASSVVSSGNEQFF.